The clone carrying this T cell receptor (beta chain) was counted only a few times. Time point here: pretreatment peripheral blood. The CDR3 has 17 amino acids. V trimming: 1 base; J trimming: 4 bases; junction bases outside the gene matches: 11. CDR1 and CDR2 from the germline V gene are SGDLS and YYNGEE. This record comes from a study of PD-L1 blockade in urothelial cancer. Study-level information: Bladder-origin urothelial cancer in males described about 90% of the roughly 30 patients. Researchers looked at the blood 3 weeks (second dose) and 6 weeks after treatment began.

Assay used: immunoSEQ multiplex PCR; TCRdb lists only in-frame clones, some missing. The sample lists roughly 52,000 clones, 84% seen once, with less than 1.5% in the top ten. The sequences come from PBMCs, collected around atezolizumab (anti-PD-L1) treatment. The chain joins TRBV9 to TRBJ1-1, with TRBD1 matching over 9 bases. This receptor was identified in a man aged 50-60 years with urothelial cancer. The CDR3 DNA sequence: TGTGCCAGCAGCGTACTTCAGGGACAGGGAGAGCTCACTGAAGCTTTCTTT. Its translation is CASSVLQGQGELTEAFF.